This T cell receptor beta chain is from a study of radiotherapy plus CTLA-4 blockade in lung cancer. Clones were sequenced by immunoSEQ multiplex PCR, and TCRdb holds only the in-frame ones, with some missing. Of around 77,000 clones listed, roughly 74% are singletons. Treatment of patients with chemo-refractory metastatic non-small-cell lung cancer consisted of focal radiation plus CTLA-4 blockade with ipilimumab. The V gene's germline CDR1 is SGHAT and CDR2 FQNNGV. Trimming took off 8 bases at V and 0 bases at J, with 5 bases between the two ends. The CDR3 contains 12 residues. V is TRBV11-2 and J is TRBJ2-1; TRBD2 is a possible D gene (5 bases). The sample was peripheral blood, taken from a patient treated with radiotherapy plus ipilimumab. This TCR came from a human donor with non-small cell lung cancer whose response to radiotherapy plus ipilimumab could not be evaluated. The CDR3 here is CASGSSYNEQFF. Here the CDR3 DNA reads TGTGCCAGCGGGAGCTCCTACAATGAGCAGTTCTTC.